This record looks at one T cell receptor (beta chain) sequence and its context. This sample was included in a study of blood T cell repertoires in COVID-19. The wider study: Samples of COVID-19 (acute and convalescent) were obtained from the United States, Italy and Spain. Sample material is recorded as cDNA or gDNA derived from T cells, B-cell-depleted T cells, or PBMCs.

Per germline, CDR1 SGDLS and CDR2 YYNGEE. The V gene end was trimmed by 4 bases and the J gene end by 6 bases; junction bases not matched to a gene: 11. The CDR3 runs 15 residues. Authors' analysis steps: The authors estimated nucleated cell counts from reference gene primer amplification. TCRdb's copy holds only in-frame clones and misses some; the assay was immunoSEQ multiplex PCR. V and J calls and clone size are copied from that table; D and trimming were computed from the DNA. There are under 250,000 clones in the sample; roughly 86% occur only once, and around 1.5% lies in the top ten. This sequence was found in a woman aged 55 to 70 who had recovered from COVID-19. Material for sequencing was peripheral blood. The J gene is TRBJ2-3, the V gene TRBV9; the match to TRBD1 covers 7 bases. The CDR3 spells CASSPLLGQFDTQYF. CDR3 bases: TGTGCCAGCAGCCCCCTTTTGGGACAGTTCGATACGCAGTATTTT.